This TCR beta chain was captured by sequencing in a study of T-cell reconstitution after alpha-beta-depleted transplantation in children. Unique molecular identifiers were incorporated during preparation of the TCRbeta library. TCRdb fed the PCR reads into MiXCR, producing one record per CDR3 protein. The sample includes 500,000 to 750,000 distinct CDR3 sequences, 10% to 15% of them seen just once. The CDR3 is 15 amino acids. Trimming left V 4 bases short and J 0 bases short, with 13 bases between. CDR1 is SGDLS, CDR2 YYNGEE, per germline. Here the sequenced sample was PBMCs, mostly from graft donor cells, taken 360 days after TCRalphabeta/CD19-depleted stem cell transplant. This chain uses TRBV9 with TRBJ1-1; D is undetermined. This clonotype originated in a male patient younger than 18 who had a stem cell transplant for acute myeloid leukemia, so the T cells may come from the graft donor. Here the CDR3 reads CASSPLAGMNTEAFF. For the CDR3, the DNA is TGTGCCAGCAGCCCCCTAGCGGGGATGAACACTGAAGCTTTCTTT.